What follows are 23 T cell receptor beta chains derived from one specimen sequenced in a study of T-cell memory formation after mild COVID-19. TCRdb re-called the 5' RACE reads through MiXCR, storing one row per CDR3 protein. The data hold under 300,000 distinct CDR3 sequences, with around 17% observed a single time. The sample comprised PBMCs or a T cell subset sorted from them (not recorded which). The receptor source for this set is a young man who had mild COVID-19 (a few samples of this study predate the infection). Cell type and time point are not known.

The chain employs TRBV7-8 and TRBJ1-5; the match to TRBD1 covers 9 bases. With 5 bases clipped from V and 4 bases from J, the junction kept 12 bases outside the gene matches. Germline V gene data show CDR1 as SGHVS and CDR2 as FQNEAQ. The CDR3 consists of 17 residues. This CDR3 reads CASSPRGQGDLNQPQHF. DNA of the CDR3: TGTGCCAGCAGCCCGCGGGGACAGGGTGACCTTAATCAGCCCCAGCATTTT.

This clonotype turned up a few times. DNA for the CDR3: TGTGCCAGCAGCTCGACACAGGGGGCGGATACGCAGTATTTT. This sequence encodes CASSSTQGADTQYF. V is TRBV5-6 and J is TRBJ2-3; 9 bases are a match to TRBD1. After removal of 3 bases from V and 6 bases from J, the junction contained 5 bases not matched to a gene. This CDR3 region has 14 residues. Per the germline V gene, CDR1 is SGHDT and CDR2 is YYEEEE.

The CDR3 region has the DNA TGTGCTAGCGCACTAGCGGGGGCAGAGACCCAGTACTTC. Protein: CASALAGAETQYF. J is TRBJ2-5 and V is TRBV12-5, with 11 bases matching TRBD2. The J segment lost 4 bases and the V segment lost 9 bases, leaving 4 bases of the junction unmatched. The V gene's germline CDR1 is LGHNT and CDR2 FRNRAP. The CDR3 contains 13 residues.

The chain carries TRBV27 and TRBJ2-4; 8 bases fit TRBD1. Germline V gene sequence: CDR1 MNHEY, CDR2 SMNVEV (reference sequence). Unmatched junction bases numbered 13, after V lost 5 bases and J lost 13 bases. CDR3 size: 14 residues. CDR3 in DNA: TGTGCCAGCAGTCCCCAGATCGGACAGGGAATGCAGTACTTC. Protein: CASSPQIGQGMQYF.

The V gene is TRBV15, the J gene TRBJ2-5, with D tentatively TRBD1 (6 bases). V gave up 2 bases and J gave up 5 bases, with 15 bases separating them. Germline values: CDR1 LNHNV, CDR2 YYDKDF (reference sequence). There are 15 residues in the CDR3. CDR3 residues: CATSRTGGAGETQYF. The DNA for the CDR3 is TGTGCCACCAGCAGAACTGGGGGCGCGGGTGAGACCCAGTACTTC.

The CDR3 loop is CASSAAGTGYNEQFF. The CDR3 nucleotides read TGTGCCAGCAGCGCGGCCGGGACAGGGTACAATGAGCAGTTCTTC. The rearrangement joins TRBV7-9 to TRBJ2-1, with TRBD1 matching over 9 bases. Looked up from germline, CDR1 is SEHNR and CDR2 is FQNEAQ (reference sequence). The CDR3 covers 15 residues. J was trimmed by 4 bases and V by 5 bases; bases with no gene match: 6.

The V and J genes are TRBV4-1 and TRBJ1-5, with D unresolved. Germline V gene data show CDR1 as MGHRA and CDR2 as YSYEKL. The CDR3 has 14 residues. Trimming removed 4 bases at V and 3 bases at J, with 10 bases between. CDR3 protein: CASSRWADNQPQHF. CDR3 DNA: TGCGCCAGCAGCCGATGGGCCGACAATCAGCCCCAGCATTTT.

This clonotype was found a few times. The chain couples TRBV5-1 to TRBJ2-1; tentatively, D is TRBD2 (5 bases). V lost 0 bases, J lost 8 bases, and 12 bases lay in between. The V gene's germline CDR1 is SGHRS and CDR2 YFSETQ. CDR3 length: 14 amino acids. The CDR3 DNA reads TGCGCCAGCAGCTTGGTCCCGCCGAGGGATGAGCAGTTCTTC. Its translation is CASSLVPPRDEQFF. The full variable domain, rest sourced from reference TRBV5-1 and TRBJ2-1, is KAGVTQTPRYLIKTRGQQVTLSCSPISGHRSVSWYQQTPGQGLQFLFEYFSETQRNKGNFPGRFSGRQFSNSRSEMNVSTLELGDSALYLCASSLVPPRDEQFFGPGTRLTVL.

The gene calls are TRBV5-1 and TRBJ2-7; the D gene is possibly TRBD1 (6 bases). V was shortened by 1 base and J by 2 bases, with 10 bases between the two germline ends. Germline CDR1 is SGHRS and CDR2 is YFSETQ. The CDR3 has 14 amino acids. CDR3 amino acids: CASSLQGSPYEQYV. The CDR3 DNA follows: TGCGCCAGCAGCTTGCAGGGGTCGCCCTACGAGCAGTACGTC.

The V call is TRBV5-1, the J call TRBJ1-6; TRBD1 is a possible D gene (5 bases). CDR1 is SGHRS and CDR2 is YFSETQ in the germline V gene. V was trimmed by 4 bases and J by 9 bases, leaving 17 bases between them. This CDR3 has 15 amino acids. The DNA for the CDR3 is TGCGCCAGCAGCCTCCTTCAGGGAACCGGTTCACCCCTCCACTTT. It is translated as CASSLLQGTGSPLHF. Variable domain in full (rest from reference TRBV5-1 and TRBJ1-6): KAGVTQTPRYLIKTRGQQVTLSCSPISGHRSVSWYQQTPGQGLQFLFEYFSETQRNKGNFPGRFSGRQFSNSRSEMNVSTLELGDSALYLCASSLLQGTGSPLHFGNGTRLTVT.

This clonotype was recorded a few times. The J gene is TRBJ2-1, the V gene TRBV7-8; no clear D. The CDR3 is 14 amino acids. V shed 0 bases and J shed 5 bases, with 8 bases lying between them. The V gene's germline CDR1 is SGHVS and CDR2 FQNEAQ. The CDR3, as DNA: TGTGCCAGCAGCTTAGCGCCCGGCAACAATGAGCAGTTCTTC. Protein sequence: CASSLAPGNNEQFF.

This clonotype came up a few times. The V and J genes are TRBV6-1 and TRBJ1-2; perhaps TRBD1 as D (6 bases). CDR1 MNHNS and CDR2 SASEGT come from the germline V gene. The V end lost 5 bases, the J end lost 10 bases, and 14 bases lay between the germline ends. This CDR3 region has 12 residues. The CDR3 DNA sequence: TGTGCCAGCAGTTTGACAGGCCTCGACTACACCTTC. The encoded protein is CASSLTGLDYTF.

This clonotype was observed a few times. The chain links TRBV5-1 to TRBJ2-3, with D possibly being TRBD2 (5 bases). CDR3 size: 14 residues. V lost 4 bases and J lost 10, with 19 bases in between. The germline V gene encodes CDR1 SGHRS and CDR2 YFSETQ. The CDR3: CASSPERANHPQYF. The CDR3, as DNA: TGCGCCAGCAGCCCGGAGAGGGCCAACCACCCGCAGTATTTT.

CDR3 residues: CASSRSLGENNEQFF. The CDR3 bases are TGCGCCAGCAGCAGGAGTTTGGGGGAGAACAATGAGCAGTTCTTC. This chain joins TRBV5-1 and TRBJ2-1; D may correspond to TRBD1 or TRBD2 (5 bases each). CDR3 length: 15 residues. Trimming took 4 bases from V and 5 from J, leaving 16 bases between them. Germline CDR1 reads SGHRS; CDR2 reads YFSETQ.

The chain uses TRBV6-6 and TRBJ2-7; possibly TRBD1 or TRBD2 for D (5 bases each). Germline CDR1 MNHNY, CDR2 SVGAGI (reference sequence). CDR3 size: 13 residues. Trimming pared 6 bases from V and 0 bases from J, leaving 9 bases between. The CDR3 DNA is TGTGCCAGCAGGGCAGGGAGCTCCTACGAGCAGTACTTC. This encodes CASRAGSSYEQYF.

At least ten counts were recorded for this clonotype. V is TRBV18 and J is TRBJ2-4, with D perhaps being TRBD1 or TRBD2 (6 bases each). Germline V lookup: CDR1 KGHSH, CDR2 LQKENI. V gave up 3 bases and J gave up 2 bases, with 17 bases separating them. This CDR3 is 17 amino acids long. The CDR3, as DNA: TGTGCCAGCTCACCCCTGGGGGGCGGCGTCTCCAAAAACATTCAGTACTTC. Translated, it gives CASSPLGGGVSKNIQYF.

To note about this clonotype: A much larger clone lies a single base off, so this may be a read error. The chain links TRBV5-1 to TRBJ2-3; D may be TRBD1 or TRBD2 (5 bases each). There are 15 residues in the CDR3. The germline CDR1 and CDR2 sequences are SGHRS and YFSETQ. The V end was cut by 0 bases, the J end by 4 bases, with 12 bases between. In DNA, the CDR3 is TGCGCCAGCAGCTTGGGGCAGCTGGGGGCAGATACGCAGTATTTT. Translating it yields CASSLGQLGADTQYF.

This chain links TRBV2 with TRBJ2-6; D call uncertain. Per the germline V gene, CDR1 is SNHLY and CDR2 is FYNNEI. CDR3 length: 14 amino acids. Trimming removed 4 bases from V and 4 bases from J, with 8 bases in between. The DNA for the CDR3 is TGTGCCAGCAGTGTGACACCCGGGGCCAACGTCCTGACTTTC. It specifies CASSVTPGANVLTF.

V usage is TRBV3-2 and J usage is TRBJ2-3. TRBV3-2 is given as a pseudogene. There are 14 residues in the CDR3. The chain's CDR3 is CASSPDKSTDTQYF. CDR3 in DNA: TGTGCCAGCAGCCCCGACAAGAGCACAGATACGCAGTATTTT.

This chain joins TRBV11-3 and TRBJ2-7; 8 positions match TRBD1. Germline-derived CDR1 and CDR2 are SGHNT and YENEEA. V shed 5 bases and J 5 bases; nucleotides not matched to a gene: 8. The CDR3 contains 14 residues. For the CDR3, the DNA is TGTGCCAGCAGCCCTGGACAGGGTCTTAACGAGCAGTACTTC. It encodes CASSPGQGLNEQYF.

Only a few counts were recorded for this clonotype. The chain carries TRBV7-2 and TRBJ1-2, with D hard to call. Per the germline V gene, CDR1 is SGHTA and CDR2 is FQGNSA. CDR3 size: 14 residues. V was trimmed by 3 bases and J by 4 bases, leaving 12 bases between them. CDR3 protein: CASSLTAGSYGYTF. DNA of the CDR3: TGTGCCAGCAGCTTGACGGCCGGGAGCTATGGCTACACCTTC.

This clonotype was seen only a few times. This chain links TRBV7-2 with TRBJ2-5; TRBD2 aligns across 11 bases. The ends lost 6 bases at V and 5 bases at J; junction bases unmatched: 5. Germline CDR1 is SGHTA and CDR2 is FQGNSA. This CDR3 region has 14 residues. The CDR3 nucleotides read TGTGCCAGCAGTCCGACTAGCGGGGTTGAGACCCAGTACTTC. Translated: CASSPTSGVETQYF.

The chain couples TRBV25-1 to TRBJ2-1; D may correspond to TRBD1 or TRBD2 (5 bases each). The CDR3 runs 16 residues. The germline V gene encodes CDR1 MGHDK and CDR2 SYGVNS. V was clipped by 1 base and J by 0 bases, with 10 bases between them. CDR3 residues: CASSELRGFSYNEQFF. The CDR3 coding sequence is TGTGCCAGCAGTGAATTGAGGGGCTTCTCCTACAATGAGCAGTTCTTC.